Shown below are 25 T cell receptor beta chains from a single sample sequenced in a study of blood T cell repertoires in COVID-19. The method was immunoSEQ multiplex PCR; TCRdb's version includes in-frame clones alone and lacks a portion of them. The sample contains over 200,000 clones, approximately 82% of which appear only once. The sample taken for sequencing was PBMCs or T cells enriched from blood (not recorded which). The receptors here all came from a man aged 35 to 55 who had recovered from COVID-19.

The chain recombines TRBV28 with TRBJ2-1, with D tentatively TRBD2 (6 bases). Trimming left V 5 bases short and J 5 bases short, with 16 bases between. The CDR3 sequence is 15 residues long. Germline V CDR1 and CDR2: MDHEN, SYDVKM. The CDR3 loop reads CASSLAGRSNNEQFF. The DNA for the CDR3 is TGTGCCAGCAGTCTGGCGGGACGGAGTAACAATGAGCAGTTCTTC.

The V and J genes are TRBV7-8 and TRBJ1-2; weak D call: TRBD1 (6 bases). The V and J ends lost 2 bases and 8 bases respectively, with 15 bases between them. The CDR3 runs to 14 residues. Per the germline V gene, CDR1 is SGHVS and CDR2 is FQNEAQ. CDR3 loop: CASSLPTGPGGYTF. In nucleotides, the CDR3 is TGTGCCAGCAGCTTACCGACAGGCCCAGGAGGCTACACCTTC.

The chain links TRBV29-1 to TRBJ2-1; D is ambiguous. V lost 3 bases and J lost 7, with 10 bases in between. The germline CDR1 and CDR2 sequences are SQVTM and ANQGSEA. The CDR3 spans 12 residues. CDR3 sequence: CSVDTNGNEQFF. The CDR3 DNA reads as TGCAGCGTTGACACTAATGGGAATGAGCAGTTCTTC.

The chain is built from TRBV5-4 and TRBJ1-2; D gene unclear. Germline CDR1 SGHNT, CDR2 YYREEE (reference sequence). The CDR3 is 13 amino acids. Between the trimmed V and J ends, which lost 0 bases and 8 bases, there was a span of 11 bases. CDR3 in amino acids: CASSLAGVTGYTF. The CDR3 DNA reads TGTGCCAGCAGCTTGGCCGGGGTTACCGGCTACACCTTC.

The genes are TRBV29-1 and TRBJ2-5; 9 nucleotides align to TRBD1. The CDR3 consists of 13 residues. CDR1 is SQVTM and CDR2 is ANQGSEA in the germline V gene. The junction had 7 bases not matched to a gene; V was cut back by 6 bases and J by 5 bases. In nucleotides, the CDR3 is TGCAGCGTAAACACAGGGGGCAGGGAGACCCAGTACTTC. This sequence encodes CSVNTGGRETQYF. Supplemented by reference TRBV29-1 and TRBJ2-5, the full variable domain reads SAVISQKPSRDICQRGTSLTIQCQVDSQVTMMFWYRQQPGQSLTLIATANQGSEATYESGFVIDKFPISRPNLTFSTLTVSNMSPEDSSIYLCSVNTGGRETQYFGPGTRLLVL.

The DNA for the CDR3 is TGCGCCAGCAGCCAAGTTCCGCGGGCGAGCTCCTACGAGCAGTACTTC. It is translated as CASSQVPRASSYEQYF. The chain carries TRBV4-1 and TRBJ2-7; D is possibly TRBD2 (5 bases). The CDR3 consists of 16 residues. Germline CDR1 is MGHRA and CDR2 is YSYEKL. V was shortened by 1 base and J by 0 bases, with 13 bases between the two germline ends.

The genes are TRBV19 and TRBJ2-4; 8 bases are a match to TRBD2. Germline CDR1 reads LNHDA; CDR2 reads SQIVND (reference sequence). V gave up 0 bases and J gave up 9 bases; unmatched junction bases: 13. The CDR3 sequence is 17 residues long. CDR3 amino acids: CASSIDPAGVARGIQYF. In DNA form, the CDR3 reads TGTGCCAGTAGTATAGATCCAGCGGGAGTGGCTAGGGGCATTCAGTACTTC.

This chain uses TRBV28 with TRBJ1-5, with a possible D match to TRBD1 (6 bases). The CDR3 spans 16 residues. The germline V gene encodes CDR1 MDHEN and CDR2 SYDVKM. Trimming pared 4 bases from V and 2 bases from J, leaving 15 bases between. CDR3 in amino acids: CASSSSTGRRNQPQHF. CDR3 DNA sequence: TGTGCCAGCAGTTCCTCCACAGGGAGACGCAATCAGCCCCAGCATTTT.

J is TRBJ2-5 and V is TRBV2; no reliable D call. The V end lost 7 bases, the J end lost 5 bases, and 5 bases lay between the germline ends. The CDR3 contains 10 residues. Germline CDR1 reads SNHLY; CDR2 reads FYNNEI. The chain's CDR3 is CASTVETQYF. For the CDR3, the DNA is TGTGCCAGCACCGTTGAGACCCAGTACTTC.

This clone was seen only a few times. The chain has TRBV30 and TRBJ2-7, with 13 bases identical to TRBD2. Germline values: CDR1 GTSNPN, CDR2 SVGIG (reference sequence). The length of the CDR3 is 14 residues. V shed 1 base and J 7 bases; nucleotides not matched to a gene: 4. The CDR3 DNA reads as TGTGCCTGGAGTGCACCGGGACTAGCGGGGGAGCAGTACTTC. This translates into CAWSAPGLAGEQYF.

The gene calls are TRBV24-1 and TRBJ2-7, with TRBD1 matching 8 bases. The germline V gene has CDR1 KGHDR and CDR2 SFDVKD. J was trimmed by 10 bases and V by 3 bases; bases with no gene match: 13. The CDR3 has 15 amino acids. In DNA form, the CDR3 reads TGTGCCACCAGTGATGTACCAGGGGGCGACGGCCGACAGTACTTC. This sequence encodes CATSDVPGGDGRQYF.

The chain links TRBV28 to TRBJ1-5; D is uncertain. Germline V gives CDR1 MDHEN, CDR2 SYDVKM. The CDR3 length is 15 residues. Trimming removed 8 bases from V and 6 bases from J, with 20 bases in between. As DNA, the CDR3 is TGTGCCAGCCCAAGGGCCGGGGTCTCCGGTCAGCCCCAGCATTTT. As protein: CASPRAGVSGQPQHF. The entire variable domain, with the rest obtained from reference TRBV28 and TRBJ1-5, is as follows: DVKVTQSSRYLVKRTGEKVFLECVQDMDHENMFWYRQDPGLGLRLIYFSYDVKMKEKGDIPEGYSVSREKKERFSLILESASTNQTSMYLCASPRAGVSGQPQHFGDGTRLSIL.

In this sample, this clone turned up once. The rearrangement links TRBV5-4 to TRBJ2-3, with TRBD1 matching over 12 bases. Per the germline V gene, CDR1 is SGHNT and CDR2 is YYREEE (reference sequence). V was pared by 3 bases and J by 6 bases, with 5 bases of the junction left unmatched. This CDR3 contains 15 residues. The CDR3 reads CASSSGQGARDTQYF. CDR3 DNA sequence: TGTGCCAGCAGCTCGGGACAGGGGGCAAGGGATACGCAGTATTTT. Full variable domain (outside the CDR3, taken from reference TRBV5-4 and TRBJ2-3): ETGVTQSPTHLIKTRGQQVTLRCSSQSGHNTVSWYQQALGQGPQFIFQYYREEENGRGNFPPRFSGLQFPNYSSELNVNALELDDSALYLCASSSGQGARDTQYFGPGTRLTVL.

The chain has TRBV5-5 and TRBJ2-6; 10 nucleotides agree with TRBD1. The CDR3 extends over 19 amino acids. Germline V gene lookup returns CDR1 SGHKS and CDR2 YYEKEE (reference sequence). The V and J ends lost 4 bases and 1 base, in that order; junction bases with no gene match: 11. The CDR3 DNA follows: TGTGCCAGCAGCCACGCACCGGGACAGGGGATTTCTGGGGCCAACGTCCTGACTTTC. As protein: CASSHAPGQGISGANVLTF. The full variable domain, completed using reference TRBV5-5 and TRBJ2-6, is DAGVTQSPTHLIKTRGQQVTLRCSPISGHKSVSWYQQVLGQGPQFIFQYYEKEERGRGNFPDRFSARQFPNYSSELNVNALLLGDSALYLCASSHAPGQGISGANVLTFGAGSRLTVL.

The chain is built from TRBV4-3 and TRBJ1-2, with D tentatively TRBD1 (5 bases). The CDR3 contains 15 residues. Germline V CDR1 and CDR2: LGHNA, YSLEER. The V and J ends lost 0 bases and 5 bases respectively, with 13 bases between them. The CDR3 nucleotides are TGCGCCAGCAGCCAAGATCGGCAGGGTCCATATGGCTACACCTTC. Its protein is CASSQDRQGPYGYTF.

J is TRBJ2-3 and V is TRBV6-5; 9 bases are a match to TRBD1. Germline loops: CDR1 MNHEY, CDR2 SVGAGI. Germline trimming cut 6 bases from V and 4 bases from J; bases unmatched to any gene: 5. The CDR3 has 14 amino acids. The CDR3, as DNA: TGTGCCAGCAGCCAGGGACAGGGACCAGATACGCAGTATTTT. As protein: CASSQGQGPDTQYF.

The chain recombines TRBV3-1 (or the pseudogene TRBV3-2) with TRBJ2-5; unclear D gene. The germline V and J ends were trimmed by 3 bases and 4 bases, with 9 bases remaining between them. This CDR3 comprises 13 residues. CDR1 and CDR2 (germline): LGHDT, YNNKEL (reference sequence). The CDR3 spells CASSHNYLETQYF. The CDR3 region has the DNA TGTGCCAGCAGCCATAACTATTTAGAGACCCAGTACTTC.

V is TRBV5-8 and J is TRBJ2-2, with 11 bases lining up with TRBD2. Germline lookup yields CDR1 SGHTS and CDR2 YDEGEE. The CDR3 totals 16 residues. V dropped 4 bases and J dropped 3; count of bases not matched to a gene: 5. The CDR3 region has the DNA TGTGCCAGCAGCAGAGGACTAGCGGGCGACACCGGGGAGCTGTTTTTT. Residues: CASSRGLAGDTGELFF.

The J gene is TRBJ1-5, the V gene TRBV2; 7 positions agree with TRBD1. The junction had 2 bases not matched to a gene; V was cut back by 6 bases and J by 0 bases. Germline V gives CDR1 SNHLY, CDR2 FYNNEI. This CDR3 spans 14 amino acids. CDR3 coding DNA: TGTGCCAGCAGAAGGGGGCATAGCAATCAGCCCCAGCATTTT. Residues: CASRRGHSNQPQHF. The full variable domain, completed using reference TRBV2 and TRBJ1-5, is EPEVTQTPSHQVTQMGQEVILRCVPISNHLYFYWYRQILGQKVEFLVSFYNNEISEKSEIFDDQFSVERPDGSNFTLKIRSTKLEDSAMYFCASRRGHSNQPQHFGDGTRLSIL.

This clone has ten or more counts. The sample carries other DNA sequences with the same CDR3. The chain carries TRBV30 and TRBJ1-5; weak D call: TRBD1 (5 bases). Germline CDR1 reads GTSNPN; CDR2 reads SVGIG (reference sequence). Between the trimmed V and J ends, which lost 1 base and 7 bases, there was a span of 11 bases. This CDR3 is built from 13 residues. CDR3 sequence: CAWSGGEGQPQHF. CDR3 coding DNA: TGTGCCTGGAGTGGGGGGGAAGGCCAGCCCCAGCATTTT.

This sequence joins TRBV5-6 and TRBJ1-2; 10 nucleotides agree with TRBD1. The CDR3 runs to 14 residues. Trimming took 4 bases from V and 3 from J; bases not matched to a gene: 3. Germline V gene sequence: CDR1 SGHDT, CDR2 YYEEEE. The CDR3 sequence is CASSRQGADYGYTF. The CDR3 coding sequence is TGTGCCAGCAGCCGACAGGGGGCAGACTATGGCTACACCTTC. Looking up the rest from reference TRBV5-6 and TRBJ1-2 gives the full variable domain: DAGVTQSPTHLIKTRGQQVTLRCSPKSGHDTVSWYQQALGQGPQFIFQYYEEEERQRGNFPDRFSGHQFPNYSSELNVNALLLGDSALYLCASSRQGADYGYTFGSGTRLTVV.

The genes are TRBV19 and TRBJ1-1, with 8 bases aligning to TRBD1. Germline CDR1 reads LNHDA; CDR2 reads SQIVND (reference sequence). This CDR3 has 14 amino acids. Trimming removed 4 bases from V and 8 bases from J; junction bases left unmatched: 9. Here the CDR3 reads CASSTQGAPGEAFF. In DNA form, the CDR3 reads TGTGCCAGTAGTACTCAGGGGGCGCCTGGAGAAGCTTTCTTT.

V and J are TRBV9 and TRBJ2-7; 9 nucleotides agree with TRBD1. The germline gives CDR1 SGDLS, CDR2 YYNGEE. V lost 3 bases to trimming and J lost 3 bases; unmatched junction nucleotides: 7. This CDR3 has 15 amino acids. Here the CDR3 DNA reads TGTGCCAGCAGCGCTGGGGACAGGGCATACTACGAGCAGTACTTC. It encodes CASSAGDRAYYEQYF. Combining the CDR3 with reference TRBV9 and TRBJ2-7 gives the whole variable domain DSGVTQTPKHLITATGQRVTLRCSPRSGDLSVYWYQQSLDQGLQFLIQYYNGEERAKGNILERFSAQQFPDLHSELNLSSLELGDSALYFCASSAGDRAYYEQYFGPGTRLTVT.

The CDR3 nucleotides are TGTGCCAGCAGCCTCCGGACTAGCGGTCAAAGCACAGATACGCAGTATTTT. The encoded protein is CASSLRTSGQSTDTQYF. The J gene is TRBJ2-3, the V gene TRBV3-1 (or the pseudogene TRBV3-2), with 10 bases aligning to TRBD2. The CDR3 length is 17 residues. With 4 bases clipped from V and 0 bases from J, the junction kept 7 bases outside the gene matches. Germline CDR1 is LGHDT and CDR2 is YNNKEL (reference sequence).

This chain links TRBV10-3 with TRBJ1-1; possible D gene TRBD1, 5 bases. V was pared by 0 bases and J by 3 bases, with 11 bases between. The germline gives CDR1 ENHRY, CDR2 SYGVKD. The CDR3 is made up of 15 amino acids. The CDR3 loop is CAISESNRRYTEAFF. CDR3 DNA: TGTGCCATCAGTGAGTCTAACAGGCGTTACACTGAAGCTTTCTTT.